The next 8 T cell receptor beta chains were all read from a single sample in a study of blood T cell repertoires in COVID-19. Produced via immunoSEQ multiplex PCR; TCRdb's table is partial and in-frame only. Of about 200,000 clones listed, roughly 90% are singletons. The source material was peripheral blood. The receptors derive from a man between 50 and 59 years old with COVID-19, enrolled during active disease.

The chain has TRBV7-9 and TRBJ2-1; D perhaps matches TRBD1 (5 bases). CDR1 and CDR2 from the germline V gene are SEHNR and FQNEAQ (reference sequence). The CDR3 runs 15 residues. The germline V and J ends were trimmed by 6 bases and 0 bases, with 12 bases remaining between them. This CDR3 reads CASSLRQTSYNEQFF. The CDR3 region has the DNA TGTGCCAGCAGTCTTAGACAGACCTCCTACAATGAGCAGTTCTTC. The variable domain in full, with the rest retrieved from reference TRBV7-9 and TRBJ2-1, is DTGVSQNPRHKITKRGQNVTFRCDPISEHNRLYWYRQTLGQGPEFLTYFQNEAQLEKSRLLSDRFSAERPKGSFSTLEIQRTEQGDSAMYLCASSLRQTSYNEQFFGPGTRLTVL.

The chain recombines TRBV3-1 (or the pseudogene TRBV3-2) with TRBJ2-1, with 9 positions matching TRBD2. Germline assignment: CDR1 LGHDT and CDR2 YNNKEL (reference sequence). The V segment lost 1 base and the J segment 3 bases; nucleotides outside the gene matches: 1. The CDR3 contains 15 residues. CDR3 sequence: CASSQGREGYNEQFF. CDR3 nucleotides: TGTGCCAGCAGCCAAGGGCGGGAGGGCTACAATGAGCAGTTCTTC.

This clone turned up a few times. The chain employs TRBV5-1 and TRBJ2-7; D unclear. CDR3 size: 15 residues. CDR1 is SGHRS and CDR2 is YFSETQ in the germline V gene. V shed 0 bases and J shed 2 bases, with 12 bases lying between them. CDR3 protein: CASSLEIPGTYEQYF. The DNA of the CDR3 is TGCGCCAGCAGCTTGGAGATCCCGGGTACCTACGAGCAGTACTTC. Full variable domain (outside the CDR3, taken from reference TRBV5-1 and TRBJ2-7): KAGVTQTPRYLIKTRGQQVTLSCSPISGHRSVSWYQQTPGQGLQFLFEYFSETQRNKGNFPGRFSGRQFSNSRSEMNVSTLELGDSALYLCASSLEIPGTYEQYFGPGTRLTVT.

Regarding this clone: Distinct nucleotide sequences in the sample also encode this CDR3. This chain joins TRBV19 and TRBJ1-2; TRBD1 agrees at 9 bases. The CDR3 extends over 15 amino acids. The junction had 4 bases not matched to a gene; V was cut back by 3 bases and J by 2 bases. Germline V gene sequence: CDR1 LNHDA, CDR2 SQIVND (reference sequence). CDR3 residues: CASSIGQGTNYGYTF. The CDR3 DNA is TGTGCCAGTAGTATCGGACAGGGGACCAACTATGGCTACACCTTC. The full variable domain, its missing parts supplied by reference TRBV19 and TRBJ1-2, is DGGITQSPKYLFRKEGQNVTLSCEQNLNHDAMYWYRQDPGQGLRLIYYSQIVNDFQKGDIAEGYSVSREKKESFPLTVTSAQKNPTAFYLCASSIGQGTNYGYTFGSGTRLTVV.

This sequence joins TRBV28 and TRBJ2-7; a weak D match, TRBD1 (6 bases). The CDR3 totals 13 residues. CDR1 and CDR2 (germline): MDHEN, SYDVKM. The ends were cut back, 4 bases at V and 5 bases at J, with 12 bases in the middle. The CDR3 bases are TGTGCCAGCAGTTCGCAGGGGTACCACGAGCAGTACTTC. It is translated as CASSSQGYHEQYF. The full variable domain, rest sourced from reference TRBV28 and TRBJ2-7, is DVKVTQSSRYLVKRTGEKVFLECVQDMDHENMFWYRQDPGLGLRLIYFSYDVKMKEKGDIPEGYSVSREKKERFSLILESASTNQTSMYLCASSSQGYHEQYFGPGTRLTVT.

This chain links TRBV2 with TRBJ2-2; D remains unclear. The CDR3 consists of 16 residues. Trimming left V 7 bases short and J 2 bases short, with 17 bases between. The germline gives CDR1 SNHLY, CDR2 FYNNEI. This CDR3 is CASNLFGTVNTGELFF. Here the CDR3 DNA reads TGTGCCAGCAACCTTTTCGGAACAGTTAACACCGGGGAGCTGTTTTTT.

The rearrangement links TRBV5-6 to TRBJ2-7, with 7 bases fitting TRBD2. V was pared by 7 bases and J by 0 bases, with 10 bases of the junction left unmatched. CDR1 and CDR2 from the germline V gene are SGHDT and YYEEEE. The CDR3 spans 15 residues. This chain's CDR3 is CASHPSRDYSYEQYF. CDR3 bases: TGTGCCAGCCACCCGAGCCGGGACTACTCCTACGAGCAGTACTTC.

V and J are TRBV9 and TRBJ1-2; 10 bases are shared with TRBD1. The CDR3 covers 15 residues. V lost 2 bases, J lost 5 bases, and 6 bases stayed unmatched. Germline V gene lookup returns CDR1 SGDLS and CDR2 YYNGEE. The CDR3 DNA sequence: TGTGCCAGCAGCGTCGGGACAGGGGCACCTTATGGCTACACCTTC. It encodes CASSVGTGAPYGYTF. Complete variable domain (other parts from reference TRBV9 and TRBJ1-2): DSGVTQTPKHLITATGQRVTLRCSPRSGDLSVYWYQQSLDQGLQFLIQYYNGEERAKGNILERFSAQQFPDLHSELNLSSLELGDSALYFCASSVGTGAPYGYTFGSGTRLTVV.